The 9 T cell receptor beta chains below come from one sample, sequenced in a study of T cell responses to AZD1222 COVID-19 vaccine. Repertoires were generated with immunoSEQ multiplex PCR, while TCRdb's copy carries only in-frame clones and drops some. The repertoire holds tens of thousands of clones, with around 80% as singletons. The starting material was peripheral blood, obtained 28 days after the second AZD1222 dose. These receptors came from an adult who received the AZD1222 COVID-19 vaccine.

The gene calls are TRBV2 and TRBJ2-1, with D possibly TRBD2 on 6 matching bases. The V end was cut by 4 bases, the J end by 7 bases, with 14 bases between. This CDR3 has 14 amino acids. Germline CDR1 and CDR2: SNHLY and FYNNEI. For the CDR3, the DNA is TGTGCCAGCAGTGGTGACGGGAGTAGGAATGAGCAGTTCTTC. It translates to CASSGDGSRNEQFF.

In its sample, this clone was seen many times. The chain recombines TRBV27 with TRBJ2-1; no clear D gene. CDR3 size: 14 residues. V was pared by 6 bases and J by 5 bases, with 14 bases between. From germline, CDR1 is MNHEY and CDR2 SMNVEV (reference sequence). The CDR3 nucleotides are TGTGCCAGCAGACTGGCGAGTTTCCACAATGAGCAGTTCTTC. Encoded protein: CASRLASFHNEQFF.

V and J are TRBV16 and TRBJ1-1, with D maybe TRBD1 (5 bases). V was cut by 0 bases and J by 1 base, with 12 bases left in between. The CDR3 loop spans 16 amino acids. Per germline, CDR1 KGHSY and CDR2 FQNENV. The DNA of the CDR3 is TGTGCCAGCAGCCAATCGACCAGGGCAGGGAACACTGAAGCTTTCTTT. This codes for CASSQSTRAGNTEAFF.

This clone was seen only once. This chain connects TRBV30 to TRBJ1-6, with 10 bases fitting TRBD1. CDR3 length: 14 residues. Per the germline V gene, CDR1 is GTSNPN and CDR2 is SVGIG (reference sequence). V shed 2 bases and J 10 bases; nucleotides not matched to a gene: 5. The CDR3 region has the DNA TGTGCCTGGAGTCGGGACAGGGGTGTATCACCCCTCCACTTT. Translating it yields CAWSRDRGVSPLHF.

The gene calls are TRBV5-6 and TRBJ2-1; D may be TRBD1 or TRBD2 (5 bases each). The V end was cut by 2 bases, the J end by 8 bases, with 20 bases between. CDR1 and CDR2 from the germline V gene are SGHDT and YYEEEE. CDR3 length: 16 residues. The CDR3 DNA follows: TGTGCCAGCAGCTTTTTCCACCGGTCGTGGGACGATGAGCAGTTCTTC. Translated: CASSFFHRSWDDEQFF.

The CDR3 nucleotides read TGTGCCACCAGTGATTCCACCAGGAGGACGGGCGAGCAGTACTTC. This sequence encodes CATSDSTRRTGEQYF. This chain links TRBV24-1 with TRBJ2-7, with TRBD2 as a possible D gene (5 bases). The CDR3 consists of 15 residues. CDR1 and CDR2 (germline): KGHDR, SFDVKD. Trimming took 2 bases from V and 6 from J, leaving 16 bases between them.

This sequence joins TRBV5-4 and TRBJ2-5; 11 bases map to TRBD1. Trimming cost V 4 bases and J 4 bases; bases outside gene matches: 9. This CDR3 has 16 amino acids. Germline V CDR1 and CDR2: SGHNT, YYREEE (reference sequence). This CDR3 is CASSTRTGGERETQYF. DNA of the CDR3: TGTGCCAGCAGCACTAGGACAGGGGGCGAGAGAGAGACCCAGTACTTC.

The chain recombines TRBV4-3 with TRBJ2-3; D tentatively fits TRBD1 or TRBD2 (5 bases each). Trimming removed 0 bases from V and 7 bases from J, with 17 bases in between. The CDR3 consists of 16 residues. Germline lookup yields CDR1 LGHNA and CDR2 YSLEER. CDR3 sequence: CASSQDYGGVGNTQYF. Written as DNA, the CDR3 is TGCGCCAGCAGCCAAGATTATGGGGGAGTCGGAAATACGCAGTATTTT.

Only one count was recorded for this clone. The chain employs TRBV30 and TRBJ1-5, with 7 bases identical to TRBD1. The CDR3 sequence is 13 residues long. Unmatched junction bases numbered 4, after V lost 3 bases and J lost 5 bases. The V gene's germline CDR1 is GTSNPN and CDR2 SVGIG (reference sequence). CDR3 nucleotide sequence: TGTGCCTGGAGGAGGGACAGCTATCAGCCCCAGCATTTT. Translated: CAWRRDSYQPQHF.